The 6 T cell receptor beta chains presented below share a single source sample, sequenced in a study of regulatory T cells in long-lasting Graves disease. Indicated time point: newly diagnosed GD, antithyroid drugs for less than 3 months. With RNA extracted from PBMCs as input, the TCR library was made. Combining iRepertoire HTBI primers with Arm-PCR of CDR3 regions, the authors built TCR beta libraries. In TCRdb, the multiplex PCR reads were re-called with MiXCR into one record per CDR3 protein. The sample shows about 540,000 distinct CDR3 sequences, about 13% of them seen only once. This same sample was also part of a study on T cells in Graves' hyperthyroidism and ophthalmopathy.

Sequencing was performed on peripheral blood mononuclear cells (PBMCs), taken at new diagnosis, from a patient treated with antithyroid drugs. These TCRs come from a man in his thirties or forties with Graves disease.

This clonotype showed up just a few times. CDR3 bases: TGCGCCAGCAGCTTGGCCCAACCCGGCTCTGGAAACACCATATATTTT. It translates to CASSLAQPGSGNTIYF. The chain couples TRBV5-1 to TRBJ1-3, with unresolved D. The germline CDR1 and CDR2 sequences are SGHRS and YFSETQ. The CDR3 consists of 16 residues. Trimming removed 0 bases at V and 0 bases at J, with 10 bases between.

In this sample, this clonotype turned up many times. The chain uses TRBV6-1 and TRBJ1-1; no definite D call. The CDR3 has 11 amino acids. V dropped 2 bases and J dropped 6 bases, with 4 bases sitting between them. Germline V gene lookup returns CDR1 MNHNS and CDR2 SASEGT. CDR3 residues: CASSEMPEAFF. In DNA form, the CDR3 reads TGTGCCAGCAGTGAAATGCCTGAAGCTTTCTTT.

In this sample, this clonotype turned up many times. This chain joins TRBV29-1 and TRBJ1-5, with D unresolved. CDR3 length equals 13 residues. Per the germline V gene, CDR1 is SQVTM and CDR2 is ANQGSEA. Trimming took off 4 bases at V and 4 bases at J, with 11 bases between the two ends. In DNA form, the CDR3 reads TGCAGCGTTGGGTGGGCCGGGAATCAGCCCCAGCATTTT. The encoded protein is CSVGWAGNQPQHF.

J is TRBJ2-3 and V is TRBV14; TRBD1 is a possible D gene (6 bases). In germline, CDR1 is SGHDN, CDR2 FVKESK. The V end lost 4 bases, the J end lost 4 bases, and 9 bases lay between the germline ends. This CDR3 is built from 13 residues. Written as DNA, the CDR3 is TGTGCCAGCAGCCCAGGGGCCCCAGATACGCAGTATTTT. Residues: CASSPGAPDTQYF. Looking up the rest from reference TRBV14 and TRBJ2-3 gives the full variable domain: EAGVTQFPSHSVIEKGQTVTLRCDPISGHDNLYWYRRVMGKEIKFLLHFVKESKQDESGMPNNRFLAERTGGTYSTLKVQPAELEDSGVYFCASSPGAPDTQYFGPGTRLTVL.

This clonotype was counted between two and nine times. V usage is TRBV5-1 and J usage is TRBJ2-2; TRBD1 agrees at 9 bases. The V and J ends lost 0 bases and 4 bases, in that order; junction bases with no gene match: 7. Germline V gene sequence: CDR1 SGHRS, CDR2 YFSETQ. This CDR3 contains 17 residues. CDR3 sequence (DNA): TGCGCCAGCAGCTTGGCCGTAGTACAGGGGGCCACCGGGGAGCTGTTTTTT. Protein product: CASSLAVVQGATGELFF.

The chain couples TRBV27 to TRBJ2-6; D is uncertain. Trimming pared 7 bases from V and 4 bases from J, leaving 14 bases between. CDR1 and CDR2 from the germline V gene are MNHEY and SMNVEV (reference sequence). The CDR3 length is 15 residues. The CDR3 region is CASTRVPSGANVLTF. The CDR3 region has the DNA TGTGCCAGCACCCGGGTCCCCTCCGGGGCCAACGTCCTGACTTTC. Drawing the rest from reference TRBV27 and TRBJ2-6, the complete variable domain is EAQVTQNPRYLITVTGKKLTVTCSQNMNHEYMSWYRQDPGLGLRQIYYSMNVEVTDKGDVPEGYKVSRKEKRNFPLILESPSPNQTSLYFCASTRVPSGANVLTFGAGSRLTVL.